These T cell receptor beta chains were read from a single sample in a study of human T cells and chemical hapten exposure. TCRdb re-called the RACE reads with MiXCR, one entry per CDR3 protein. This table holds 55,000 to 80,000 distinct CDR3 sequences, about 11% found once. The sequenced sample was whole blood, obtained in connection with sensitization to the hapten diphenylcyclopropenone (DPC). The receptors derive from a woman in her 30s with alopecia areata. Some clones in this sample may be carry-over from other donors' samples. CDR3s include the opening cysteine and the closing phenylalanine or tryptophan. The D gene is left open where the match is weak. The listing skips clone size in some rows; elsewhere it reads once, few, many or a size class.

TRBD1	TRBV29-1	TRBJ1-4	many	TGCAGCGGTGTGATCGGGACAGGGGGTAAACTGTTTTTT	CSGVIGTGGKLFF
-	TRBV11-2	TRBJ2-2	many	TGTGCCAGCAGCTCCGGTAGCGCGACCGGGGAGCTGTTTTTT	CASSSGSATGELFF
-	TRBV7-9	TRBJ2-5	-	TGTGCCAGCAGCGACCTAGGGCTGGAGACCCAGTACTTC	CASSDLGLETQYF
TRBD1	TRBV5-4	TRBJ2-3	many	TGTGCCAGCAGGAAGGGAAAATTAGGGGGCACTAGCACAGATACGCAGTATTTT	CASRKGKLGGTSTDTQYF
TRBD2	TRBV2	TRBJ2-2	many	TGTGCCAGCAGTATCCCTAGCGGGAGGCAAATCGGGGAGCTGTTTTTT	CASSIPSGRQIGELFF
-	TRBV30	TRBJ2-5	many	TGTGCCTGGAGCACTGGGGAGACCCAGTACTTC	CAWSTGETQYF
-	TRBV6-1	TRBJ2-1	few	TGTGCCAGCAGTGAAGGCGGACAGTTTTATGAGCAGTTCTTC	CASSEGGQFYEQFF
-	TRBV5-1	TRBJ2-1	few	TGCGCCAGCAGCTTGCACAGGGCAACCTACAATGAGCAGTTCTTC	CASSLHRATYNEQFF
TRBD2	TRBV6-5	TRBJ2-5	many	TGTGCCAGCAGTTACAGGAGCGGGGCCCCAGAGACCCAGTACTTC	CASSYRSGAPETQYF
-	TRBV14	TRBJ1-2	few	TGTGCCAGCAGCCAAGATCCCGCGTATGGCTACACCTTC	CASSQDPAYGYTF
-	TRBV7-9	TRBJ2-1	many	TGTGCCAGCAGCTTATTGCGACTAGGTGTTGATGAGCAGTTCTTC	CASSLLRLGVDEQFF
TRBD2	TRBV20-1	TRBJ2-1	-	TGCAGTGCTAGAAGGACTAGCAGCAATGAGCAGTTCTTC	CSARRTSSNEQFF
-	TRBV12-3/TRBV12-4	TRBJ1-4	many	TGTGCCAGCAGTTTATTCGACCGAGAAAAACTGTTTTTT	CASSLFDREKLFF
TRBD1	TRBV6-2/TRBV6-3	TRBJ1-5	many	TGTGCCAGCAGTTACGGACAGGGGAATCAGCCCCAGCATTTT	CASSYGQGNQPQHF
-	TRBV5-5	TRBJ2-7	few	TGTGCCAGCAGCTTAGGAACAGAGGACTACGAGCAGTACTTC	CASSLGTEDYEQYF
-	TRBV5-4	TRBJ2-7	-	TGTGCCAGCAGCTCGCCTAGGACAGGACCGGGGGGCGAGCAGTACTTC	CASSSPRTGPGGEQYF
-	TRBV6-1	TRBJ2-7	many	TGTGCCAGCAGTGAAGGCGCAGGGGAAAGCCCCTACGAGCAGTACTTC	CASSEGAGESPYEQYF
-	TRBV12-3/TRBV12-4	TRBJ2-1	-	TGTGCCAGCAGTTTAGTGGGTCTCGGGAATGAGCAGTTCTTC	CASSLVGLGNEQFF
-	TRBV28	TRBJ1-3	few	TGTGCCACCGTGGGGTCTGGAAACACCATATATTTT	CATVGSGNTIYF
TRBD1	TRBV6-2/TRBV6-3	TRBJ1-4	few	TGTGCCACCACGACATTCACCGGGACAGGGAGGACGGAGGAAAAACTGTTTTTT	CATTTFTGTGRTEEKLFF
-	TRBV30	TRBJ2-7	few	TGTGCCTGGATCCATAACACGGCACCGTCCTTCGAGCAGTACTTC	CAWIHNTAPSFEQYF
TRBD1	TRBV7-2	TRBJ1-6	few	TGTGCCAGCAGAGAGGGACAGGGGTATTCACCCCTCCACTTT	CASREGQGYSPLHF
-	TRBV4-2	TRBJ2-6	few	TGTGCCAGCAGCCAAGATCAGACCTCTGGGGCCAACGTCCTGACTTTC	CASSQDQTSGANVLTF
-	TRBV6-2/TRBV6-3	TRBJ2-2	few	TGTGCCAGCAGACGGTTGAACACCGGGGAGCTGTTTTTT	CASRRLNTGELFF
TRBD1	TRBV28	TRBJ1-6	few	TGTGCCAGCAGTACCCCGGACAGGAAAAATTCACCCCTCCACTTT	CASSTPDRKNSPLHF
-	TRBV29-1	TRBJ2-7	many	TGCAGCGTTGTAGGTTCAGGCCGAGCCTACGAGCAGTACTTC	CSVVGSGRAYEQYF
-	TRBV11-2	TRBJ2-3	-	TGTGCCACAGCGGTCGGAGTTGCTCCGCAGTATTTT	CATAVGVAPQYF
TRBD1	TRBV7-6	TRBJ1-6	few	TGTGCCAGCAGCTTACAGGGGGCGAATTCACCCCTCCACTTT	CASSLQGANSPLHF
-	TRBV11-3	TRBJ2-5	-	TGTGCCAGCAGCTTAGGTCCCCAGGCTGTGCAGACCCAGTACTTC	CASSLGPQAVQTQYF
-	TRBV3-1	TRBJ2-7	many	TGTGCCAGCAGCCAAGTAGCGAGCGAGCAGTACTTC	CASSQVASEQYF
-	TRBV5-1	TRBJ2-7	many	TGCGCCAGCAGCTTAAACCCCTTCAGGACATCCTACGAGCAGTACTTC	CASSLNPFRTSYEQYF
-	TRBV5-1	TRBJ2-1	few	TGCGCCAGCAGCTTAGCGGAGAGCTCCTACAATGAGCAGTTCTTC	CASSLAESSYNEQFF
-	TRBV7-3	TRBJ2-3	-	TGTGCCAGCAGCTTAGTGCCTGGTTCCTCAGATACGCAGTATTTT	CASSLVPGSSDTQYF
TRBD1	TRBV6-4	TRBJ1-1	many	TGTGCCAGCAGTGAAACAGGGGAAGATGGTGAAGCTTTCTTT	CASSETGEDGEAFF
TRBD2	TRBV2	TRBJ2-7	-	TGTGCCAGCAGCTCCCTGGGGACTAGTGCCTACGAGCAGTACTTC	CASSSLGTSAYEQYF
-	TRBV20-1	TRBJ2-3	-	TGCAGTGCTAGAAAGACAGGACTGCAAAGAGATACGCAGTATTTT	CSARKTGLQRDTQYF
TRBD1	TRBV29-1	TRBJ1-1	-	TGCAGCGGGAAGACAGGGACGCGGAACACTGAAGCTTTCTTT	CSGKTGTRNTEAFF
-	TRBV18	TRBJ1-2	many	TGTGCCAGCTCACCACCGGGAGCTGGCTACACCTTC	CASSPPGAGYTF
TRBD1	TRBV9	TRBJ2-7	-	TGTGCCAGCAGCCCGTCGACAGGGTGGGAGCAGTACTTC	CASSPSTGWEQYF
-	TRBV6-2/TRBV6-3	TRBJ2-2	few	TGTGCCAGCAGTTCGGATAGGGTTGACGGGGAGCTGTTTTTT	CASSSDRVDGELFF
-	TRBV28	TRBJ2-5	few	TGTGCCAGCAGTCCGATATTGGGGACCCTGGGGCGGCGGGAGACCCAGTACTTC	CASSPILGTLGRRETQYF
TRBD2	TRBV7-8	TRBJ2-5	-	TGTGCCAGCACACAGCGGGGAGGGCCGGAGACCCAGTACTTC	CASTQRGGPETQYF
-	TRBV7-9	TRBJ1-4	few	TGTGCCAGCAGCTTAACAGCTAGTAATGAAAAACTGTTTTTT	CASSLTASNEKLFF
-	TRBV6-5	TRBJ2-1	few	TGTGCCAGCAGTTCGGGGCAGGGAGTGAGGAATGAGCAGTTCTTC	CASSSGQGVRNEQFF
-	TRBV2	TRBJ1-2	-	TGTGCCAGCAGCTGGCCCCAGGGGAATAACTATGGCTACACCTTC	CASSWPQGNNYGYTF
-	TRBV7-9	TRBJ2-1	few	TGTGCCAGCAGCTTACAGATACGGAGCTCCTACAATGAGCAGTTCTTC	CASSLQIRSSYNEQFF
-	TRBV14	TRBJ1-4	-	TGTGCCAGCAGCCAACTACAGGGAAAGAATGAAAAACTGTTTTTT	CASSQLQGKNEKLFF
-	TRBV4-3	TRBJ1-6	many	TGCGCCAGCAGCCCGGGACCGAAAAATTCACCCCTCCACTTT	CASSPGPKNSPLHF
-	TRBV12-2	TRBJ1-1	-	-	CASRLVVGKGNMNTEAFF
-	TRBV12-3/TRBV12-4	TRBJ1-4	few	TGTGCCAGCAGTCGCAGGGTATCTGGTGAAAAACTGTTTTTT	CASSRRVSGEKLFF
-	TRBV29-1	TRBJ2-5	-	TGCAGCGTTGACCGGGCGGGGTTCCAAGAGACCCAGTACTTC	CSVDRAGFQETQYF
TRBD1	TRBV30	TRBJ1-6	many	TGTGCCTGGAGTGTACTTTCGACAGGGGACTCACCCCTCCACTTT	CAWSVLSTGDSPLHF
-	TRBV28	TRBJ1-1	-	TGTGCCAGCAGTTGGGAGGGGGCTGAAGCTTTCTTT	CASSWEGAEAFF
-	TRBV29-1	TRBJ1-2	-	TGCAGCGTTGAGGCGCAGGAAAATGGCTACACCTTC	CSVEAQENGYTF
TRBD1	TRBV7-2	TRBJ2-7	few	TGTGCCAGCAGCTTGAGAGGACAGGCGACCTACGAGCAGTACTTC	CASSLRGQATYEQYF
-	TRBV6-6	TRBJ1-5	few	TGTGCCAGCAGCCGACTCATCGGGAGCAATCAGCCCCAGCATTTT	CASSRLIGSNQPQHF
TRBD1	TRBV7-2	TRBJ1-5	many	TGTGCCAGCAGCTTCATGACAGGGCTCAATCAGCCCCAGCATTTT	CASSFMTGLNQPQHF